One sample yielded the 17 T cell receptor beta chains listed below, sequenced in a study of blood T cells in healthy people across ages. For the second PCR, which ran for roughly 7 to 11 cycles, a sample-barcoded 5' primer and a J-beta primer mix were used. TCRdb re-derived calls from the 5' RACE reads in MiXCR, one entry per CDR3 protein. The sample records about 720,000 distinct CDR3 sequences, 25% being singletons. Separately, the same data were catalogued under a study of T cells of mothers and their children.

The sample comprised blood. Source of these receptors: a boy aged 5 to 17 in good health.

The rearrangement joins TRBV20-1 to TRBJ2-7; D is perhaps TRBD1 (5 bases). V was pared by 1 base and J by 5 bases, with 18 bases between. Germline CDR1 reads DFQATT; CDR2 reads SNEGSKA (reference sequence). The CDR3 has 15 amino acids. The CDR3 DNA reads as TGCAGTGCTAGAGGACAACATACCGTAGGGGACGAGCAGTACTTC. This translates into CSARGQHTVGDEQYF.

Of note for this clonotype: At one of its ends the junction is not consistent with the germline gene, which may arise from a read error. V and J are TRBV7-2 and TRBJ2-5, with TRBD2 matching 8 bases. TRBJ2-1 explains the end of the DNA better; the J call may be wrong. The length of the CDR3 is 15 residues. Germline assignment: CDR1 SGHTA and CDR2 FQGNSA. The CDR3 sequence: CAGSLVTGGASEQFF. The CDR3 region has the DNA TGTGCCGGCAGCTTAGTTACGGGAGGGGCTAGTGAGCAGTTCTTC.

A few counts support this clonotype. V gene TRBV7-9 combines with J gene TRBJ2-3; 8 bases fit TRBD2. Germline assignment: CDR1 SEHNR and CDR2 FQNEAQ (reference sequence). This CDR3 region has 14 residues. With V trimmed by 5 bases and J by 3 bases, 4 bases remained unmatched. The CDR3 reads CASSLGGETDTQYF. DNA of the CDR3: TGTGCCAGCAGCCTCGGGGGGGAAACAGATACGCAGTATTTT.

Only a few counts were recorded for this clonotype. The chain has TRBV28 and TRBJ2-7, with a tentative D call TRBD2 (7 bases). Germline CDR1 and CDR2: MDHEN and SYDVKM. V was cut by 3 bases and J by 4 bases, with 13 bases left in between. The CDR3 is made up of 14 amino acids. The CDR3 reads CASSFRGAPYEQYF. In DNA form, the CDR3 reads TGTGCCAGCAGTTTTCGGGGGGCGCCATACGAGCAGTACTTC.

V is TRBV20-1 and J is TRBJ2-5, with D unresolved. The J call is in doubt because the DNA end fits TRBJ2-1 better. The CDR3 totals 12 residues. Germline V CDR1 and CDR2: DFQATT, SNEGSKA (reference sequence). The CDR3 bases are TGCAGTGCTAGTCTAGTCTCGGTTGAGCAGTTCTTC. Protein sequence: CSASLVSVEQFF.

This clonotype was recorded a few times. V is TRBV25-1 and J is TRBJ2-6, with D uncertain. Trimming shortened V by 3 bases and J by 0 bases, and 6 bases separated the two germline ends. The CDR3 contains 15 residues. The germline V gene has CDR1 MGHDK and CDR2 SYGVNS. CDR3 sequence reads: CASSDPSSGANVLTF. CDR3 in DNA: TGTGCCAGCAGTGATCCGAGCTCTGGGGCCAACGTCCTGACTTTC.

The genes are TRBV12-3 or TRBV12-4 and TRBJ1-4; D remains ambiguous. This CDR3 contains 14 residues. Trimming stripped 6 bases from V and 8 bases from J, with 16 bases between. The CDR3 spells CASRPLAFGEKLFF. CDR3 in DNA: TGTGCCAGCAGACCCCTGGCGTTCGGGGAAAAACTGTTTTTT.

In its sample, this clonotype was seen a few times. The chain employs TRBV10-3 and TRBJ2-1; D gene uncertain. Germline-derived CDR1 and CDR2 are ENHRY and SYGVKD. This CDR3 has 13 residues. The V and J ends lost 10 bases and 6 bases respectively, with 16 bases between them. Here the CDR3 reads CASRVFSGNEQFF. CDR3 DNA: TGTGCCAGCCGGGTCTTTTCGGGCAATGAGCAGTTCTTC.

The chain joins TRBV4-3 to TRBJ1-2; perhaps TRBD1 as D (5 bases). V was shortened by 0 bases and J by 3 bases, with 14 bases between the two germline ends. Per germline, CDR1 LGHNA and CDR2 YSLEER. CDR3 length: 16 amino acids. The CDR3 loop is CASSQDQNQGYYGYTF. CDR3 DNA: TGCGCCAGCAGCCAAGATCAGAACCAGGGATACTATGGCTACACCTTC.

This clonotype was observed a few times. This rearrangement joins TRBV5-1 to TRBJ1-1; D gene uncertain. Trimming stripped 7 bases from V and 0 bases from J, with 10 bases between. CDR3 length: 13 residues. Germline lookup yields CDR1 SGHRS and CDR2 YFSETQ. CDR3 protein: CASQEFMNTEAFF. CDR3 DNA: TGCGCCAGCCAGGAGTTTATGAACACTGAAGCTTTCTTT.

A few counts support this clonotype. The J gene is TRBJ2-7, the V gene TRBV6-5, with D tentatively TRBD1 or TRBD2 (5 bases each). The germline CDR1 and CDR2 sequences are MNHEY and SVGAGI. CDR3 length: 15 residues. The V and J ends lost 5 bases and 0 bases respectively, with 14 bases between them. CDR3 sequence (DNA): TGTGCCAGCAGTGGACGGGACGCTGGCTCCTACGAGCAGTACTTC. It is translated as CASSGRDAGSYEQYF.

This clonotype turned up a few times. The chain employs TRBV25-1 and TRBJ2-4; D is uncertain. The V gene lost 2 bases and the J gene lost 0 bases, with 11 bases spanning the gap. CDR3 length: 16 residues. CDR1 is MGHDK, CDR2 SYGVNS, per germline. Here the CDR3 reads CASSETGWGAKNIQYF. The CDR3 DNA follows: TGTGCCAGCAGTGAAACCGGGTGGGGAGCCAAAAACATTCAGTACTTC.

This clonotype was picked up a small number of times. The chain recombines TRBV6-1 with TRBJ1-4, with D possibly being TRBD1 (5 bases). The CDR3 consists of 16 residues. From germline, CDR1 is MNHNS and CDR2 SASEGT. Trimming took off 5 bases at V and 5 bases at J, with 18 bases between the two ends. The DNA for the CDR3 is TGTGCCAGCAGTCCCTGGGACCGTGGGACCAATGAAAAACTGTTTTTT. Translated: CASSPWDRGTNEKLFF.

This clonotype was seen many times. The germline gene is not matched at one end of the junction; a read error may be the cause. The V gene is TRBV5-1, the J gene TRBJ2-7, with 11 bases matching TRBD1. The V gene's germline CDR1 is SGHRS and CDR2 YFSETQ. The CDR3 contains 14 residues. The CDR3 DNA reads as TGTGCCAGCAGTTTCGGGACAGGGGGCTACGAGCAGTACTTC. Protein sequence: CASSFGTGGYEQYF.

This clonotype was detected only a few times. This chain joins TRBV12-3 or TRBV12-4 and TRBJ1-1, with no clear D. V lost 3 bases to trimming and J lost 6 bases, with 14 bases between them. The CDR3 is made up of 14 amino acids. CDR3 region: CASSLASSDAEAFF. The CDR3 DNA is TGTGCCAGCAGTTTGGCAAGCTCGGACGCTGAAGCTTTCTTT.

The CDR3 reads CASSPAVSGANVLTF. For the CDR3, the DNA is TGTGCCAGCAGCCCCGCGGTCTCTGGGGCCAACGTCCTGACTTTC. The rearrangement joins TRBV7-3 to TRBJ2-6; D gene ambiguous. Germline loops: CDR1 SGHTA, CDR2 FQGTGA. The germline V and J ends were trimmed by 5 bases and 0 bases, with 8 bases remaining between them. The CDR3 totals 15 residues.

The V call is TRBV7-2, the J call TRBJ2-5, with TRBD2 identical over 13 bases. Near its end, the DNA agrees better with TRBJ2-7, so the J call may be wrong. Per germline, CDR1 SGHTA and CDR2 FQGNSA. The CDR3 runs to 19 residues. The CDR3 here is CASSFQRLAGGLPHYEQYF. The CDR3 DNA follows: TGTGCCAGCAGCTTCCAGAGACTAGCGGGAGGACTCCCCCATTACGAGCAGTACTTC.